This TCR beta chain came from a study of shared clonotypes between healthy human individuals. CDR3 length: 15 amino acids. Germline CDR1 MGHDK, CDR2 SYGVNS. Trimming removed 4 bases at V and 2 bases at J, with 12 bases between. Sorted-subset replicate PCRs used 200 ng of genomic DNA. This amount corresponded to about 30,000 T cell genomes. Clones were read by immunoSEQ multiplex PCR, and TCRdb kept only the in-frame ones, dropping some. The data hold about 360,000 clones, with around four fifths observed a single time. Overall study findings and caveats: Larger richness was generally estimated for naive than memory subsets. For naive CD4 cells, 4.5% to 6.5% of clonotypes were shared across a handful of donors. All-four-donor shared clonotypes had higher generation probabilities than non-shared clonotypes did.

A word on this clone: Its antigen is as yet unknown.

The genes are TRBV25-1 and TRBJ1-3; a weak D match, TRBD1 (6 bases). Specimen: memory CD4+ T cells sorted from blood. Regarding subset: CD45RA-negative fraction. The TCR was taken from a man aged 25 to 45 in good health. Here the CDR3 DNA reads TGTGCCAGCAGTGGAACCGGGACAACTGGAAACACCATATATTTT. It yields the protein CASSGTGTTGNTIYF.